This T cell receptor beta chain was recorded in a study of CD8+CD57+ T cells in acquired aplastic anemia. Study overall: Mean yield of DNA from sorted CD4+ and CD8+ cells was 3 to 3.5 ug. Healthy donors averaged approximately 10 million reads for CD4+ cells. Study conclusions and caveats: Between patients and controls, CD8+ Simpson's diversity did not vary significantly.

As to this clonotype: The target antigen is unknown.

Profiling that covered TCR beta VDJ and CDR3 relied on genomic DNA as its template. One entry per CDR3 protein results from TCRdb running MiXCR on the reads. The sample gives approximately 380,000 distinct CDR3 sequences, 65% to 75% of which show up once; 4% is in the top ten. The V and J ends lost 4 bases and 7 bases respectively, with 16 bases between them. Germline V gene data show CDR1 as LNHNV and CDR2 as YYDKDF (reference sequence). The CDR3 is made up of 14 amino acids. The V gene is TRBV15, the J gene TRBJ1-2; D remains ambiguous. The TCR originated in a human donor in good health, serving as a control. Sequenced input: sorted CD4+, CD8+, or CD8+CD57+ T cells (not recorded which) from PBMCs. The CDR3 DNA is TGTGCCACCAGCAAAGCTCTTCAAGGGCCTGGCTACACCTTC. Its protein product is CATSKALQGPGYTF.